This T cell receptor beta chain was sequenced during a study of PD-L1 blockade in urothelial cancer. Turning to the study itself: T cell content in blood samples showed a median of 141,255.

The time point was: pretreatment peripheral blood. The table came from immunoSEQ multiplex PCR; TCRdb's copy has only in-frame clones and leaves some out. The sample holds about 85,000 clones, roughly 84% seen once. This CDR3 region has 13 residues. V lost 5 bases, J lost 5 bases, and 5 bases stayed unmatched. CDR1 and CDR2 (germline): PRHDT, FYEKMQ (reference sequence). The J gene is TRBJ2-7, the V gene TRBV13; 8 nucleotides match TRBD2. The material sequenced was PBMCs, taken around atezolizumab (anti-PD-L1) treatment. The sequence derives from a man in his sixties with urothelial cancer. Here the CDR3 reads CASSPGLVHEQYF. DNA for the CDR3: TGTGCCAGCAGCCCGGGACTAGTCCACGAGCAGTACTTC.